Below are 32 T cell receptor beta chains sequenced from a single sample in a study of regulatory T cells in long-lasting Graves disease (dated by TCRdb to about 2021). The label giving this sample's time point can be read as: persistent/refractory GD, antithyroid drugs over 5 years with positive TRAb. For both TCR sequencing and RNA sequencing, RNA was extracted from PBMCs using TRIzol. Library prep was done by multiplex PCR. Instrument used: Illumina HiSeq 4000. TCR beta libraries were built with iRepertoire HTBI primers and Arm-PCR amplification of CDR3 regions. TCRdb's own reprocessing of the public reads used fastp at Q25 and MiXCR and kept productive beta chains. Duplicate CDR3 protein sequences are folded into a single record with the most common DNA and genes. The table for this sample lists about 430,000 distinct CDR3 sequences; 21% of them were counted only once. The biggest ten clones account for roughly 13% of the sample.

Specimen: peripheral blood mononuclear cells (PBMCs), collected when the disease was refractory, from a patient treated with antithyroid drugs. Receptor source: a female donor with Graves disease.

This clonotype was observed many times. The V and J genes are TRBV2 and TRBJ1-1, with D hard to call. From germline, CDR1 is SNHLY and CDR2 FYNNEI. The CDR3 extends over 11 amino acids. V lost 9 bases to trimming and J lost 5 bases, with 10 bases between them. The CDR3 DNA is TGTGCCAGTGGGAGAAGGACTGAAGCTTTCTTT. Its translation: CASGRRTEAFF.

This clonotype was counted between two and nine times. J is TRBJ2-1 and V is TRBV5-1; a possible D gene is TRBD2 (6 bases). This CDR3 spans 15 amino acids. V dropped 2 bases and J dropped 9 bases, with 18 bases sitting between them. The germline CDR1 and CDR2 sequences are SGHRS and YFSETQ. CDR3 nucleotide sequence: TGCGCCAGCAGCTTATGGGGGGACGTCGGGAGTGAGCAGTTCTTC. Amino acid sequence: CASSLWGDVGSEQFF.

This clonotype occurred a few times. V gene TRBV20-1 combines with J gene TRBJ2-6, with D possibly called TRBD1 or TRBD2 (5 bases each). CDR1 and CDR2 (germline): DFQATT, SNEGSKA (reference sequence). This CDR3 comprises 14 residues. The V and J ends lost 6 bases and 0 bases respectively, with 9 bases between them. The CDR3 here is CSALGVSGANVLTF. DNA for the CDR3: TGCAGTGCCCTGGGGGTCTCTGGGGCCAACGTCCTGACTTTC.

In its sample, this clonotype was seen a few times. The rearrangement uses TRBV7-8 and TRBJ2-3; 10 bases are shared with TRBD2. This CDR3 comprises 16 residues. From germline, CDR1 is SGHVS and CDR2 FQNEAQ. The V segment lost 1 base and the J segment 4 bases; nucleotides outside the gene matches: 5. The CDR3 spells CASSLDLAGESDTQYF. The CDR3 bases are TGTGCCAGCAGCTTAGATCTAGCGGGGGAGTCAGATACGCAGTATTTT. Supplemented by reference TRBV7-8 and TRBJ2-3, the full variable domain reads GAGVSQSPRYKVAKRGQDVALRCDPISGHVSLFWYQQALGQGPEFLTYFQNEAQLDKSGLPSDRFFAERPEGSVSTLKIQRTQQEDSAVYLCASSLDLAGESDTQYFGPGTRLTVL.

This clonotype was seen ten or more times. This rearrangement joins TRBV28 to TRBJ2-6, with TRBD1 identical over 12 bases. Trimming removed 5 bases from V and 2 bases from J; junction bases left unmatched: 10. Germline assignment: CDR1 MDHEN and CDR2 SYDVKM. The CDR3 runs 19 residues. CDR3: CASSPLPGQGAPGANVLTF. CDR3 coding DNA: TGTGCCAGCAGTCCATTGCCGGGACAGGGGGCGCCTGGGGCCAACGTCCTGACTTTC.

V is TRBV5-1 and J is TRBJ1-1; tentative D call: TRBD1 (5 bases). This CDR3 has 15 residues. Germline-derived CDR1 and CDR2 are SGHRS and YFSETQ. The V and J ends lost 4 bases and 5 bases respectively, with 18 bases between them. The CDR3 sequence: CASSGGTQGNTEAFF. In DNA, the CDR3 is TGCGCCAGCAGCGGAGGGACCCAAGGTAATACTGAAGCTTTCTTT.

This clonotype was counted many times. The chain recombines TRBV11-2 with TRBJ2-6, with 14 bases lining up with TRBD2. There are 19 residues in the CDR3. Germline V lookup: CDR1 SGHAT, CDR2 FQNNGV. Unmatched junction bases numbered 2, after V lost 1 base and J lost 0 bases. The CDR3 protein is CASSLVGTSGSSGANVLTF. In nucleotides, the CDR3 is TGTGCCAGCAGCTTAGTGGGGACTAGCGGGAGCTCTGGGGCCAACGTCCTGACTTTC.

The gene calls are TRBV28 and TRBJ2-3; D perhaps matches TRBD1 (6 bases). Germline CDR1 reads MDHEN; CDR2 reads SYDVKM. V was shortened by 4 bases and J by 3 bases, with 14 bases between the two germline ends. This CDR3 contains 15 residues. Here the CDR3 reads CASSSLYRVTDTQYF. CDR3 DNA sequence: TGTGCCAGCAGTTCCCTCTACAGGGTTACAGATACGCAGTATTTT.

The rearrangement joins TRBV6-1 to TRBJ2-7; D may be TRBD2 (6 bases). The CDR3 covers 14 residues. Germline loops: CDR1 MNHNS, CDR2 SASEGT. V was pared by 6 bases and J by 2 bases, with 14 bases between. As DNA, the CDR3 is TGTGCCAGCAGCCCCTCGGGACTTACCTACGAGCAGTACTTC. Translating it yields CASSPSGLTYEQYF.

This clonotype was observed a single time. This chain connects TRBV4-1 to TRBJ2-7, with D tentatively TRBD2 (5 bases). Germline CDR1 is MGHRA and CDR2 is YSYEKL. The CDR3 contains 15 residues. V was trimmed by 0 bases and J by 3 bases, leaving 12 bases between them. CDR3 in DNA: TGCGCCAGCAGCCAAGAGGCGAGGGAGTACTACGAGCAGTACTTC. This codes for CASSQEAREYYEQYF.

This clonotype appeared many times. Here the CDR3 reads CASSTEGLDRKTQYF. The CDR3 DNA reads as TGTGCCAGCAGTACCGAGGGACTAGATCGTAAGACCCAGTACTTC. The chain has TRBV2 and TRBJ2-5, with 8 bases fitting TRBD2. V was clipped by 5 bases and J by 6 bases; unmatched bases: 11. Germline assignment: CDR1 SNHLY and CDR2 FYNNEI. The CDR3 contains 15 residues. Together with reference TRBV2 and TRBJ2-5, the CDR3 gives the full variable domain: EPEVTQTPSHQVTQMGQEVILRCVPISNHLYFYWYRQILGQKVEFLVSFYNNEISEKSEIFDDQFSVERPDGSNFTLKIRSTKLEDSAMYFCASSTEGLDRKTQYFGPGTRLLVL.

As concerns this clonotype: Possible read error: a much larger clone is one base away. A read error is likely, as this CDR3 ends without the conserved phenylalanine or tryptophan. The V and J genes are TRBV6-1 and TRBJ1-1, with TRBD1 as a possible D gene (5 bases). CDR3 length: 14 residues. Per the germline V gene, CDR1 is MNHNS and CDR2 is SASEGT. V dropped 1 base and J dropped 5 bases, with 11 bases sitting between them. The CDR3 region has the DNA TGTGCCAGCAGTGAAGGTACAGAGGGGACTGAAGCTTTCCTT. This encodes CASSEGTEGTEAFL.

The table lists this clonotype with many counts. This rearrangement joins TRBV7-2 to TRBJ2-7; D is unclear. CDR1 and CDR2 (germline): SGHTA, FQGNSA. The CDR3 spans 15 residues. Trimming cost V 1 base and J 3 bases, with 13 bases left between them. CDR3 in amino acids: CASSLGVGSGYEQYF. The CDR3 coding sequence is TGTGCCAGCAGCTTAGGGGTCGGTTCTGGCTACGAGCAGTACTTC. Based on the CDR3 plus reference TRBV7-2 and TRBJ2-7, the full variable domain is GAGVSQSPSNKVTEKGKDVELRCDPISGHTALYWYRQSLGQGLEFLIYFQGNSAPDKSGLPSDRFSAERTGGSVSTLTIQRTQQEDSAVYLCASSLGVGSGYEQYFGPGTRLTVT.

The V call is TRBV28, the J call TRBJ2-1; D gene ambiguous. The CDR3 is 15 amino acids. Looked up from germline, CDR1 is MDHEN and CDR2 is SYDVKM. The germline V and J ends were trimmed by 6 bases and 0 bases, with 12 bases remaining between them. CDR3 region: CASRIGSVSYNEQFF. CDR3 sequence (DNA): TGTGCCAGCAGAATTGGGTCCGTCTCCTACAATGAGCAGTTCTTC. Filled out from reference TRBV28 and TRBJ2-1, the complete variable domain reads DVKVTQSSRYLVKRTGEKVFLECVQDMDHENMFWYRQDPGLGLRLIYFSYDVKMKEKGDIPEGYSVSREKKERFSLILESASTNQTSMYLCASRIGSVSYNEQFFGPGTRLTVL.

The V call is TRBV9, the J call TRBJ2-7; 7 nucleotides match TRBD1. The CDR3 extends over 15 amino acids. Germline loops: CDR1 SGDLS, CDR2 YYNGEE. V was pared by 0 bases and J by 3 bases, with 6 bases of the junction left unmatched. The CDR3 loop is CASSVAGTDIYEQYF. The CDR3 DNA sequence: TGTGCCAGCAGCGTAGCCGGGACAGATATCTACGAGCAGTACTTC. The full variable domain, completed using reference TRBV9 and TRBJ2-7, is DSGVTQTPKHLITATGQRVTLRCSPRSGDLSVYWYQQSLDQGLQFLIQYYNGEERAKGNILERFSAQQFPDLHSELNLSSLELGDSALYFCASSVAGTDIYEQYFGPGTRLTVT.

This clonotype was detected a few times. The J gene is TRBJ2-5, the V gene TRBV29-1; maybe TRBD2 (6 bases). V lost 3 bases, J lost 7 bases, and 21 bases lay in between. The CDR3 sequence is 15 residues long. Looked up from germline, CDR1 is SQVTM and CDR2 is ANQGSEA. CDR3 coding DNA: TGCAGCGTTGAGCTCACCGGGACTTCCAAAGGGACCCAGTACTTC. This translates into CSVELTGTSKGTQYF.

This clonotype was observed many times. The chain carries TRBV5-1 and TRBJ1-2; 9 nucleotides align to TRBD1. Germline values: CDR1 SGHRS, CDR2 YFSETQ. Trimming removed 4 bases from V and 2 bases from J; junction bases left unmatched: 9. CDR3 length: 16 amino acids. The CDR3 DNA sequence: TGCGCCAGCAGCCTACACGGACAGGGGCCAAACTATGGCTACACCTTC. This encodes CASSLHGQGPNYGYTF.

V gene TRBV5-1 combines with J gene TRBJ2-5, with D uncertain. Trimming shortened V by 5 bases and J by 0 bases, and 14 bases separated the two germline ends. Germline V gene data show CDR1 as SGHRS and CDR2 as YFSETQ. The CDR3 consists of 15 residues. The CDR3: CASRASTSYQETQYF. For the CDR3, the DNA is TGCGCCAGCAGAGCGTCCACTTCCTACCAAGAGACCCAGTACTTC.

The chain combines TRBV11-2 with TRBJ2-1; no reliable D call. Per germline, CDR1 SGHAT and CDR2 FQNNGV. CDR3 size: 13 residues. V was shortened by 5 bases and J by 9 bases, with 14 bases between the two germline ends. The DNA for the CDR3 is TGTGCCAGCAGCCAAAGTTCCCTGGGTGAGCAGTTCTTC. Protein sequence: CASSQSSLGEQFF.

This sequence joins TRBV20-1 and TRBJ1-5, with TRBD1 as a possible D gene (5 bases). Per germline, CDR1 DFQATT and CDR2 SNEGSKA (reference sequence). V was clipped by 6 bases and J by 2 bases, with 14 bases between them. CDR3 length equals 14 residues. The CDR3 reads CSAPGGDGNQPQHF. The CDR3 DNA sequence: TGCAGTGCCCCTGGGGGGGATGGCAATCAGCCCCAGCATTTT.

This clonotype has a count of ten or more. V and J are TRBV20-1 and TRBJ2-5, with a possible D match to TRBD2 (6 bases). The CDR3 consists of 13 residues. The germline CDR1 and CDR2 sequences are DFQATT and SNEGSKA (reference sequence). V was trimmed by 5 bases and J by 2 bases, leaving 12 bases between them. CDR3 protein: CSAPGVGQETQYF. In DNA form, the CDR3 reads TGCAGTGCTCCGGGAGTTGGGCAAGAGACCCAGTACTTC.

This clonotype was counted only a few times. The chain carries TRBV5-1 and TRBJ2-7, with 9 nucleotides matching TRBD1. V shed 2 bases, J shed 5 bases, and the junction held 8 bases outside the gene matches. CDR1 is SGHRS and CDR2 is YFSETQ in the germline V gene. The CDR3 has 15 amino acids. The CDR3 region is CASSLPGQGWDEQYF. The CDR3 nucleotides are TGCGCCAGCAGCTTACCGGGACAGGGATGGGACGAGCAGTACTTC.

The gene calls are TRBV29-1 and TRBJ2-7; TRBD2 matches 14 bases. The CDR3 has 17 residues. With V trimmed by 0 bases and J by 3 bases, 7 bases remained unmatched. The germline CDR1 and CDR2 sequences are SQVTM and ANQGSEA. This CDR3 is CSVEDHGLAGGLYEQYF. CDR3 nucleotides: TGCAGCGTTGAAGACCATGGACTAGCGGGAGGCCTCTACGAGCAGTACTTC.

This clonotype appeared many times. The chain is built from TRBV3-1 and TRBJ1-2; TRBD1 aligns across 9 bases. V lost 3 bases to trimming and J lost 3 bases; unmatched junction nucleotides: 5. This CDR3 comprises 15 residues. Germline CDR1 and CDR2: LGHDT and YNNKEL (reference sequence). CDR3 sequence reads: CASSQPGQGDYGYTF. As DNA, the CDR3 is TGTGCCAGCAGCCAGCCGGGACAGGGTGACTATGGCTACACCTTC. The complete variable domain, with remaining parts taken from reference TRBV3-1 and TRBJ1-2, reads DTAVSQTPKYLVTQMGNDKSIKCEQNLGHDTMYWYKQDSKKFLKIMFSYNNKELIINETVPNRFSPKSPDKAHLNLHINSLELGDSAVYFCASSQPGQGDYGYTFGSGTRLTVV.

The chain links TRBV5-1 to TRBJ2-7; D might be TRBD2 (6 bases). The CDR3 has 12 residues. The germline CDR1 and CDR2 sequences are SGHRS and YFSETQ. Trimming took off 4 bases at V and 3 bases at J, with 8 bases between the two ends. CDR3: CASSTDYYEQYF. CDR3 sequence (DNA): TGCGCCAGCAGCACGGACTACTACGAGCAGTACTTC.

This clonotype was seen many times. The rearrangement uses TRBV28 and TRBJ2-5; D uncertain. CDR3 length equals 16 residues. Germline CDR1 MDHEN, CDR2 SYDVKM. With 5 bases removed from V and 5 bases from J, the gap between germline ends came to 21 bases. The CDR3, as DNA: TGTGCCAGCAGTCCTACGGGTTCACTAAAAGGGGAGACCCAGTACTTC. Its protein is CASSPTGSLKGETQYF.

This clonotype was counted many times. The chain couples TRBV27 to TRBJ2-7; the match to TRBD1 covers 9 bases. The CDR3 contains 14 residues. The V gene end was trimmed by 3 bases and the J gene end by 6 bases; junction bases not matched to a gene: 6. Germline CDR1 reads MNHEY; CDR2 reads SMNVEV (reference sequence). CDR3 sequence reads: CASSFKQGAFEQYF. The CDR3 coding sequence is TGTGCCAGCAGTTTTAAACAGGGGGCGTTCGAGCAGTACTTC.

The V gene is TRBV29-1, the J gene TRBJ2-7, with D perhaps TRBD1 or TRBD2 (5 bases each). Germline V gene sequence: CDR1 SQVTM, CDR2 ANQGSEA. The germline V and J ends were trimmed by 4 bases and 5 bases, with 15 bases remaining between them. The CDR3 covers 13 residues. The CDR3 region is CSVARDPANEQYF. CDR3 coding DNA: TGCAGCGTTGCCCGGGACCCCGCTAACGAGCAGTACTTC.

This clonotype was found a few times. The CDR3 region is CATSDSYGGYSNQPQHF. The CDR3 nucleotides are TGTGCCACCAGTGACTCCTACGGGGGTTACAGCAATCAGCCCCAGCATTTT. This chain joins TRBV24-1 and TRBJ1-5, with D possibly TRBD1 on 5 matching bases. V was cut by 4 bases and J by 1 base, with 16 bases left in between. Germline CDR1 KGHDR, CDR2 SFDVKD. CDR3 length equals 17 residues.

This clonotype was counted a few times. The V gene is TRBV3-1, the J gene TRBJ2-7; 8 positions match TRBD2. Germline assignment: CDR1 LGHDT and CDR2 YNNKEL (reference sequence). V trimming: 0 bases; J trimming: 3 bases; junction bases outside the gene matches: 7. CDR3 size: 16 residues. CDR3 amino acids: CASSQDLREGNYEQYF. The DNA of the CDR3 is TGTGCCAGCAGCCAAGACCTTCGGGAGGGAAACTACGAGCAGTACTTC.

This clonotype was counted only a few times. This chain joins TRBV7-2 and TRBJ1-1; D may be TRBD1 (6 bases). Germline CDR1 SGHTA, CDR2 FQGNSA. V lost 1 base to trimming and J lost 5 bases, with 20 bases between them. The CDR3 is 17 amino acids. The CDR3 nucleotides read TGTGCCAGCAGCTTAGAAAGTCCAGGGGCCGGAGGGACTGAAGCTTTCTTT. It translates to CASSLESPGAGGTEAFF.

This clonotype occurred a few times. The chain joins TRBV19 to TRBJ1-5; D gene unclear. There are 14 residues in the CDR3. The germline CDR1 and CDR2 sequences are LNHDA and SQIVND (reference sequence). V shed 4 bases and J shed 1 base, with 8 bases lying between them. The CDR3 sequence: CASSTEASNQPQHF. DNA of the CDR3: TGTGCCAGTAGTACGGAGGCGAGCAATCAGCCCCAGCATTTT.